The TCR beta chain described here comes from a study of T cells in Graves' hyperthyroidism and ophthalmopathy. This clonotype showed up many times. V was trimmed by 0 bases and J by 6 bases, leaving 6 bases between them. This CDR3 contains 14 residues. Looked up from germline, CDR1 is SGHDN and CDR2 is FVKESK. Template material for amplifying TCR beta CDR3 regions consisted of RNA transcripts. HTBI primers were used for first-round RT-PCR of the TCR CDR3. From the multiplex PCR reads, TCRdb called clonotypes with MiXCR, one entry per CDR3 protein. The sample lists roughly 570,000 distinct CDR3 sequences, more than 45% occurring once. Diagnostic decisions used clinical symptoms, serum thyroxine and TRAb, thyroid ultrasound and orbital computed tomography.

Sequences were obtained from peripheral blood or thyroid tissue (not recorded which). This receptor was identified in a woman younger than 35 with Graves' hyperthyroidism. V and J are TRBV14 and TRBJ1-6, with unresolved D. The CDR3: CASSQDGRNSPLHF. In nucleotides, the CDR3 is TGTGCCAGCAGCCAAGACGGTCGTAATTCACCCCTCCACTTT.